The rows below give T cell receptor beta chains drawn from one sample of a study of human T cells and chemical hapten exposure. Each CDR3 protein gets one entry after TCRdb re-called the RACE reads with MiXCR. The sample holds about 120,000 distinct CDR3 sequences, approximately 13% seen once. Specimen: whole blood, collected in connection with sensitization to the hapten diphenylcyclopropenone (DPC). The receptors were sampled from a woman aged 18-35 years with alopecia areata. Some clones in this sample may be carry-over from other donors' samples. CDR3s include the opening cysteine and the closing phenylalanine or tryptophan. The D gene is left open where the match is weak. Clone sizes are given selectively: once, few, many, or a class where the clone is expanded.

.	TRBV27	TRBJ1-1	few	TGTGCCAGCAGTTTCGGGGAGAACACTGAAGCTTTCTTT	CASSFGENTEAFF
.	TRBV18	TRBJ1-1	many	TGTGCCAGCTCACCGGCCGGGACTATACAGTCCGTGAACACTGAAGCTTTTTTT	CASSPAGTIQSVNTEAFF
TRBD1	TRBV12-3/TRBV12-4	TRBJ2-7	many	TGTGCCAGCAGTATTAGACAGGGGGGGGCCTACGAGCAGTACTTC	CASSIRQGGAYEQYF
.	TRBV10-3	TRBJ1-1	few	TGTGCCATCAAGGACAGTTACACTGAAGCTTTCTTT	CAIKDSYTEAFF
.	TRBV6-2/TRBV6-3	TRBJ1-4	many	TGTGCCAGCAGTTCCGCGGGACGGCATAATGAAAAACTGTTTTTT	CASSSAGRHNEKLFF
.	TRBV29-1	TRBJ2-7	.	TGCAGCGTATCTCGGGGCCCGTTCTACGAGCAGTACTTC	CSVSRGPFYEQYF
.	TRBV7-2	TRBJ2-3	.	TGTGCCAGCAGCATGGGACTTAGCACAGATACGCAGTATTTT	CASSMGLSTDTQYF
.	TRBV27	TRBJ1-1	.	TGTGCCAGCAGTATGGGAGGGGTCGACACTGAAGCTTTCTTT	CASSMGGVDTEAFF
TRBD1	TRBV7-6	TRBJ2-5	many	TGTGCCAGCAGCTTAGTCCGGACAGGGCTAAGAGAGACCCAGTACTTC	CASSLVRTGLRETQYF
.	TRBV6-5	TRBJ1-4	.	TGTGCCAGCAGTTACAGGCAGGGCGGGGGTGAAAAACTGTTTTTT	CASSYRQGGGEKLFF
.	TRBV12-3/TRBV12-4	TRBJ1-3	.	TGTGCCAGCAGGGGAACCGGGACTCGAGGAAACACCATATATTTT	CASRGTGTRGNTIYF
.	TRBV5-1	TRBJ1-2	few	TGCGCCAGCAGCTTGGCGGACTCCAACTATGGCTACACCTTC	CASSLADSNYGYTF
.	TRBV28	TRBJ2-3	few	TGTGCCAGCAGCCAACCGCCGGGGTCTACAGATACGCAGTATTTT	CASSQPPGSTDTQYF
.	TRBV18	TRBJ2-7	.	TGTGCCAGCTCACCACGCAGGGACGGCGAGCAGTACTTC	CASSPRRDGEQYF
TRBD1	TRBV25-1	TRBJ1-6	.	TGTGCCAGCAGCCAAAACAGGGGAGAGCGTTCACCCCTCCACTTT	CASSQNRGERSPLHF
.	TRBV6-5	TRBJ2-7	.	TGTGCCAGCAGTAGGGACACAGACTACGAGCAGTACTTC	CASSRDTDYEQYF
TRBD1	TRBV5-4	TRBJ2-2	few	TGTGCCAGCAGCTTGGTCCAGGGGGCGCTCAACACCGGGGAGCTGTTTTTT	CASSLVQGALNTGELFF
TRBD1	TRBV20-1	TRBJ2-7	.	TGCAGTGCTAGAGCCCCCACGAGGGGGCAAGAGCAGTACTTC	CSARAPTRGQEQYF
.	TRBV28	TRBJ2-7	.	TGTGCCAGCAGTTTAGGTGGGACGGCCTCCTACGAGCAGTACTTC	CASSLGGTASYEQYF
.	TRBV7-2	TRBJ2-1	.	TGTGCCAGCAGCTCCCGGGTCCCAGGGAGAGTGGTCTACAATGAGCAGTTCTTC	CASSSRVPGRVVYNEQFF
.	TRBV5-5	TRBJ1-1	.	TGTGCCAGCGCCTCTAATCTGGGGGCGCGGAACACTGAAGCTTTCTTT	CASASNLGARNTEAFF
.	TRBV5-1	TRBJ2-2	.	TGCGCCAGCAGTGTTGGGGCACGGGACACCGGGGAGCTGTTTTTT	CASSVGARDTGELFF
.	TRBV6-6	TRBJ1-2	.	TGTGCCAGCAGTTACGGAGAGGACCCAGGAGGCTACACCTTC	CASSYGEDPGGYTF
TRBD2	TRBV20-1	TRBJ2-1	few	TGCAGTGCTAGAGATGGGACTAGCGGGGAAGTAGGCGAGCAGTTCTTC	CSARDGTSGEVGEQFF
.	TRBV2	TRBJ2-2	.	TGTGCCAGCAGTGCAGGACAGCTAAACACCGGGGAGCTGTTTTTT	CASSAGQLNTGELFF
TRBD1	TRBV4-3	TRBJ1-1	.	TGCGCCAGCAGCCAAGATCGGACAGGGATTGAAGCTTTCTTT	CASSQDRTGIEAFF
.	TRBV2	TRBJ2-3	.	TGTGCCAGCAACCGAGACAGCACAGATACGCAGTATTTT	CASNRDSTDTQYF
.	TRBV29-1	TRBJ1-3	few	TGCAGCGTTGAAGGAATCGGGGGTGGAAACACCATATATTTT	CSVEGIGGGNTIYF
TRBD1	TRBV5-1	TRBJ1-4	many	TGCGCCAGCAGTGGGACAGATTATGCAACTAATGAAAAACTGTTTTTT	CASSGTDYATNEKLFF
TRBD2	TRBV19	TRBJ2-2	many	TGTGCCAGTAGTTTGTTAGCGGGGGCCTACCGACGAGGGGAGCTGTTTTTT	CASSLLAGAYRRGELFF
TRBD1	TRBV7-9	TRBJ1-2	few	TGTGCCAGCAGCTTCGCCGGGACAGGGGGAAATGGCTACACCTTC	CASSFAGTGGNGYTF
.	TRBV27	TRBJ2-7	many	TGTGCCAGCATGCCTACGAGGGGCTCCTACGAGCAGTACTTC	CASMPTRGSYEQYF
TRBD2	TRBV6-6	TRBJ2-7	many	TGTGCCAGCAGTCACCGACTAGCGGGGGGCTCCTACGAGCAGTACTTC	CASSHRLAGGSYEQYF
.	TRBV7-3	TRBJ1-5	many	TGTGCCAGCGCCAAGGGCTATAGCAATCAGCCCCAGCATTTT	CASAKGYSNQPQHF
.	TRBV7-2	TRBJ2-7	few	TGTGCCAGCAGCTGGACCCGGGACGCATACTACGAGCAGTACTTC	CASSWTRDAYYEQYF
.	TRBV6-2/TRBV6-3	TRBJ2-2	many	TGTGCCAGCCGCTTTGTGGAGGACACCGGGGAGCTGTTTTTT	CASRFVEDTGELFF
.	TRBV7-8	TRBJ1-2	few	TGTGCCAGCAGCTTAGCGACCGGGACTGCTTATGGCTACACCTTC	CASSLATGTAYGYTF
.	TRBV11-2	TRBJ2-4	few	TGTGCCAGCAGCCGAAGCGAAAACATTCAGTACTTC	CASSRSENIQYF
.	TRBV7-2	TRBJ2-5	.	TGTGCCAGCAGCTTAGACAACCAAGAGACCCAGTACTTC	CASSLDNQETQYF
.	TRBV7-9	TRBJ1-4	many	TGTGCCAGCAGCCCGAACCTCGGGACGGCCGAAAAACTGTTTTTT	CASSPNLGTAEKLFF
.	TRBV19	TRBJ1-5	.	TGTGCCAGTAGCCCTCGGTCTTTAAGTGATCAGCCCCAGCATTTT	CASSPRSLSDQPQHF
.	TRBV19	TRBJ1-5	few	TGTGCCAGTATGGGCAGGGGTAGCAATCAGCCCCAGCATTTT	CASMGRGSNQPQHF
.	TRBV18	TRBJ2-7	.	TGTGCCAGCTCACCGGGCCCCTCCCACGAGCAGTACTTC	CASSPGPSHEQYF